This TCR beta chain was sequenced during a study of cytomegalovirus exposure and HLA in healthy donors. The table lists this clone with a few counts. Its antigen is unknown. Study-level points and caveats: Cytomegalovirus association was listed for 164 TCR beta chains. In an earlier analysis, in roughly 580 donors, most V segments appeared productive either ~90% or ~30% of the time.

Trimming pared 0 bases from V and 7 bases from J, leaving 10 bases between. CDR1 is MNHEY and CDR2 is SVGAGI in the germline V gene. This CDR3 is built from 15 residues. With 60 Vbeta and 13 Jbeta primers, the PCR was carried out. Only in-frame clones appear in the TCRdb table, and some are missing; sequencing was by immunoSEQ multiplex PCR. Of 100,000 or so clones listed, more than 55% are singletons. Sequencing was done on a sample of PBMCs. This TCR came from a woman in her twenties or thirties in good health and CMV-seropositive. The chain has TRBV6-5 and TRBJ1-6; D is perhaps TRBD1 (6 bases). CDR3 coding DNA: TGTGCCAGCAGTTACTCCTTTCAGGGGAATTCACCCCTCCACTTT. Protein: CASSYSFQGNSPLHF.